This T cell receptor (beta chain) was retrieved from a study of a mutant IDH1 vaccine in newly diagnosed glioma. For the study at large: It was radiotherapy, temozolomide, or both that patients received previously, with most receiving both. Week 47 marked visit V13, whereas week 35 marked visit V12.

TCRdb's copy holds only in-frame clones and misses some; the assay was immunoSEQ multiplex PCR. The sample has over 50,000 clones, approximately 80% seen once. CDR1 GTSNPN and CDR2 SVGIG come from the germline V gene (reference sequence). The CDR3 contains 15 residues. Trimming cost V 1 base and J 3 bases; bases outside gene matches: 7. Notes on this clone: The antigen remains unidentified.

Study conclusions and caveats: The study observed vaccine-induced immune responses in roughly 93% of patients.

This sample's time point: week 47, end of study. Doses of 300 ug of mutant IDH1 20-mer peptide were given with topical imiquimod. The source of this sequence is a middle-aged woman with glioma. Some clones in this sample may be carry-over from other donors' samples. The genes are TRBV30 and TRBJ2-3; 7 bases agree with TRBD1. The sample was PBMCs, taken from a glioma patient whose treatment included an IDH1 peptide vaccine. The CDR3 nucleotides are TGTGCCTGGAGTGCCGGGACAGCGACGACAGATACGCAGTATTTT. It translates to CAWSAGTATTDTQYF.